These 29 T cell receptor beta chains were sequenced from one sample in a study of identical twins. TCRdb analysed the 5' RACE reads with MiXCR anew, one entry per CDR3 protein. The table records 400,000 to 500,000 distinct CDR3 sequences, roughly an eighth of them present only once. The same sample was also used in a study of yellow fever vaccine responses in identical twins.

The sample was CD4+ T cells sorted from blood. The receptors were gathered from a woman younger than 30 in good health.

In regard to this clonotype: A read error may be the cause here, since a much bigger clone is one base away. The chain uses TRBV27 and TRBJ2-1; the match to TRBD1 covers 10 bases. With 7 bases clipped from V and 4 bases from J, the junction kept 4 bases outside the gene matches. The germline V gene has CDR1 MNHEY and CDR2 SMNVEV (reference sequence). The CDR3 has 14 amino acids. The CDR3 DNA follows: TGTGCCAGCATCGGGACAGGGGTATACAATGAGCAGTTCTTC. As protein: CASIGTGVYNEQFF.

This clonotype was found a few times. The CDR3 sequence is CASSIARDLQGLFHNEQFF. The CDR3 bases are TGTGCCAGCAGCATAGCACGGGACTTACAGGGGCTTTTCCACAATGAGCAGTTCTTC. This chain connects TRBV5-6 to TRBJ2-1; maybe TRBD1 (7 bases). Trimming stripped 4 bases from V and 5 bases from J, with 28 bases between. The CDR3 consists of 19 residues. Looked up from germline, CDR1 is SGHDT and CDR2 is YYEEEE.

The CDR3 reads CASSLFQQRGGTYNEQFF. In nucleotides, the CDR3 is TGCGCCAGCAGCTTGTTCCAGCAACGGGGGGGTACCTACAATGAGCAGTTCTTC. The chain combines TRBV5-1 with TRBJ2-1; TRBD2 matches at 8 bases. Losses at the gene ends were 1 base for V and 2 bases for J; bases not matched to a gene: 11. The CDR3 extends over 18 amino acids. Per germline, CDR1 SGHRS and CDR2 YFSETQ.

V and J are TRBV4-1 and TRBJ2-3; D is possibly TRBD1 (5 bases). The CDR3 is made up of 15 amino acids. Trimming cost V 0 bases and J 4 bases, with 11 bases left between them. The V gene's germline CDR1 is MGHRA and CDR2 YSYEKL. The CDR3 loop reads CASSQDARAADTQYF. The CDR3 region has the DNA TGCGCCAGCAGCCAAGATGCCAGGGCGGCAGATACGCAGTATTTT.

The chain uses TRBV12-3 or TRBV12-4 and TRBJ1-1; a weak D match, TRBD1 (6 bases). The CDR3 is 14 residues long. Trimming removed 5 bases from V and 4 bases from J, with 14 bases in between. In DNA, the CDR3 is TGTGCCAGCAGTGTCAGGGGCGGGGGCACTGAAGCTTTCTTT. Residues: CASSVRGGGTEAFF.

This clonotype appeared a few times. V gene TRBV5-1 combines with J gene TRBJ1-5; D remains ambiguous. Germline V gene lookup returns CDR1 SGHRS and CDR2 YFSETQ. The CDR3 extends over 15 amino acids. The V gene lost 4 bases and the J gene lost 2 bases, with 13 bases spanning the gap. CDR3 in amino acids: CASSVEGVGNQPQHF. The CDR3 DNA reads as TGCGCCAGCAGCGTGGAGGGTGTGGGCAATCAGCCCCAGCATTTT.

This clonotype appeared a few times. The chain has TRBV5-1 and TRBJ2-2; no firm D call. Trimming left V 8 bases short and J 3 bases short, with 11 bases between. The CDR3 consists of 13 residues. The V gene's germline CDR1 is SGHRS and CDR2 YFSETQ. The CDR3 coding sequence is TGCGCCAGTGTAATTGGGGACACCGGGGAGCTGTTTTTT. It specifies CASVIGDTGELFF.

This clonotype has just a few counts. CDR3 region: CARRRLDSNQPQHF. In nucleotides, the CDR3 is TGTGCCCGTCGGAGGTTAGATAGCAATCAGCCCCAGCATTTT. The V and J genes are TRBV7-9 and TRBJ1-5; D is unresolved. Germline CDR1 SEHNR, CDR2 FQNEAQ (reference sequence). V gave up 11 bases and J gave up 0 bases, with 14 bases separating them. This CDR3 has 14 residues. Full variable domain (rest looked up from reference TRBV7-9 and TRBJ1-5): DTGVSQNPRHKITKRGQNVTFRCDPISEHNRLYWYRQTLGQGPEFLTYFQNEAQLEKSRLLSDRFSAERPKGSFSTLEIQRTEQGDSAMYLCARRRLDSNQPQHFGDGTRLSIL.

The chain is built from TRBV6-1 and TRBJ1-4; D gene ambiguous. CDR3 length: 16 amino acids. CDR1 MNHNS and CDR2 SASEGT come from the germline V gene. Between the trimmed V and J ends, which lost 0 bases and 3 bases, there was a span of 11 bases. The CDR3 loop is CASSEAKRRANEKLFF. CDR3 in DNA: TGTGCCAGCAGTGAAGCAAAGCGGAGGGCTAATGAAAAACTGTTTTTT.

This clonotype was seen a few times. The V and J genes are TRBV16 and TRBJ1-5, with D possibly matching TRBD1 (5 bases). Germline CDR1 is KGHSY and CDR2 is FQNENV. V dropped 2 bases and J dropped 5 bases, with 7 bases sitting between them. The CDR3 consists of 13 residues. The CDR3: CASSQGGYQPQHF. The DNA of the CDR3 is TGTGCCAGCAGCCAAGGGGGGTATCAGCCCCAGCATTTT.

There are a few counts of this clonotype. This chain connects TRBV5-1 to TRBJ1-6; 7 bases are a match to TRBD1. The CDR3 has 14 amino acids. J lost 10 bases, V lost 4 bases, and 8 bases had no gene match. Germline CDR1 SGHRS, CDR2 YFSETQ. CDR3 nucleotide sequence: TGCGCCAGCAGCATCGACAGGGTTGGGTCACCCCTCCACTTT. This codes for CASSIDRVGSPLHF.

This clonotype showed up just a few times. This chain joins TRBV20-1 and TRBJ2-7; 10 bases are a match to TRBD2. The CDR3 length is 13 residues. Germline trimming cut 2 bases from V and 6 bases from J; bases unmatched to any gene: 4. Germline V gene data show CDR1 as DFQATT and CDR2 as SNEGSKA (reference sequence). As DNA, the CDR3 is TGCAGTGCTAGACTAGCGGGAGTCTCCGAGCAGTACTTC. Protein sequence: CSARLAGVSEQYF.

CDR3 in amino acids: CASSPRAGGLYNEQFF. The CDR3 DNA is TGTGCCAGCTCTCCGAGAGCGGGGGGGCTCTACAATGAGCAGTTCTTC. The chain combines TRBV18 with TRBJ2-1; 10 nucleotides agree with TRBD2. This CDR3 is 16 amino acids long. Losses at the gene ends were 6 bases for V and 3 bases for J; bases not matched to a gene: 8. Germline loops: CDR1 KGHSH, CDR2 LQKENI.

The chain uses TRBV19 and TRBJ2-1; 8 bases map to TRBD2. This CDR3 spans 13 amino acids. The trim removed 10 bases at V and 2 bases at J, leaving 4 bases unmatched. CDR1 and CDR2 (germline): LNHDA, SQIVND (reference sequence). DNA for the CDR3: TGTGCCACCACGGGAGGGCCCTACAATGAGCAGTTCTTC. Protein product: CATTGGPYNEQFF.

Only a few counts were recorded for this clonotype. The chain links TRBV5-1 to TRBJ2-3; D is unresolved. Trimming cost V 5 bases and J 4 bases, with 8 bases left between them. Germline assignment: CDR1 SGHRS and CDR2 YFSETQ. This CDR3 region has 12 residues. The CDR3 DNA sequence: TGCGCCAGCAGTAATGGGGCAGATACGCAGTATTTT. This codes for CASSNGADTQYF.

This clonotype has more than one count but fewer than ten. The CDR3 protein is CSASSGTSPYEQYF. The CDR3 nucleotides read TGCAGTGCTAGTTCCGGGACTAGCCCCTACGAGCAGTACTTC. J is TRBJ2-7 and V is TRBV20-1; the match to TRBD2 covers 9 bases. Unmatched junction bases numbered 5, after V lost 3 bases and J lost 2 bases. CDR3 length: 14 residues. Germline lookup yields CDR1 DFQATT and CDR2 SNEGSKA (reference sequence).

This clonotype was seen a handful of times. The rearrangement uses TRBV2 and TRBJ2-7; the D gene could be TRBD1 or TRBD2 (7 bases each). The V gene's germline CDR1 is SNHLY and CDR2 FYNNEI. This CDR3 region has 15 residues. V lost 6 bases and J 2 bases, leaving 17 bases between the germline ends. CDR3 loop: CASRTGSSGPYEQYF. CDR3 sequence (DNA): TGTGCCAGCAGGACAGGGTCTAGCGGTCCCTACGAGCAGTACTTC. The full variable domain, with the rest looked up from reference TRBV2 and TRBJ2-7, is EPEVTQTPSHQVTQMGQEVILRCVPISNHLYFYWYRQILGQKVEFLVSFYNNEISEKSEIFDDQFSVERPDGSNFTLKIRSTKLEDSAMYFCASRTGSSGPYEQYFGPGTRLTVT.

V usage is TRBV28 and J usage is TRBJ2-1; 7 bases line up with TRBD2. Per the germline V gene, CDR1 is MDHEN and CDR2 is SYDVKM. CDR3 size: 16 residues. The V and J ends lost 6 bases and 6 bases, in that order; junction bases with no gene match: 14. DNA of the CDR3: TGTGCCAGCAGCCCCCCGGTGACGGGGAGGGCCAATGAGCAGTTCTTC. Amino acid sequence: CASSPPVTGRANEQFF.

The CDR3 loop is CASSLVPGAVGETQYF. Here the CDR3 DNA reads TGTGCCAGCAGCTTAGTCCCGGGTGCTGTGGGAGAGACCCAGTACTTC. The V gene is TRBV7-2, the J gene TRBJ2-5; D is unresolved. V lost 1 base to trimming and J lost 4 bases, with 16 bases between them. Germline loops: CDR1 SGHTA, CDR2 FQGNSA. This CDR3 has 16 amino acids.

This clonotype has ten or more counts. The chain recombines TRBV7-6 with TRBJ2-1; D perhaps matches TRBD1 (6 bases). Germline values: CDR1 SGHVS, CDR2 FNYEAQ. V lost 2 bases and J 6 bases, leaving 14 bases between the germline ends. This CDR3 region has 15 residues. CDR3 in DNA: TGTGCCAGCAGCTTAAACCAGGACAGCCGCAATGAGCAGTTCTTC. Translated: CASSLNQDSRNEQFF. Using reference TRBV7-6 and TRBJ2-1 for the parts outside the CDR3, the full variable domain is GAGVSQSPRYKVTKRGQDVALRCDPISGHVSLYWYRQALGQGPEFLTYFNYEAQQDKSGLPNDRFSAERPEGSISTLTIQRTEQRDSAMYRCASSLNQDSRNEQFFGPGTRLTVL.

DNA for the CDR3: TGTGCCAGCAGTGAACGACTAGCTCCGTCCTACAATGAGCAGTTCTTC. Translating it yields CASSERLAPSYNEQFF. V usage is TRBV6-1 and J usage is TRBJ2-1; 7 bases match TRBD2. The CDR3 runs 16 residues. Per germline, CDR1 MNHNS and CDR2 SASEGT. V was clipped by 2 bases and J by 1 base; unmatched bases: 5.

This clonotype was seen a single time. The chain couples TRBV27 to TRBJ2-1, with D perhaps matching TRBD2 (5 bases). The ends were cut back, 6 bases at V and 6 bases at J, with 12 bases in the middle. CDR1 MNHEY and CDR2 SMNVEV come from the germline V gene (reference sequence). The CDR3 is 13 residues long. CDR3 sequence: CASRFSAGNEQFF. The CDR3 DNA sequence: TGTGCCAGCAGGTTCTCTGCGGGCAATGAGCAGTTCTTC.

The rearrangement uses TRBV4-1 and TRBJ2-7, with D possibly matching TRBD1 (5 bases). Between the trimmed V and J ends, which lost 4 bases and 7 bases, there was a span of 20 bases. The CDR3 spans 15 residues. Germline V CDR1 and CDR2: MGHRA, YSYEKL. The CDR3 is CASSLSYPGPVEQYF. For the CDR3, the DNA is TGCGCCAGCAGCCTTAGTTATCCAGGGCCAGTAGAGCAGTACTTC.

This chain joins TRBV20-1 and TRBJ2-3; 8 bases match TRBD1. Germline values: CDR1 DFQATT, CDR2 SNEGSKA (reference sequence). J gave up 4 bases and V 1 base, and 7 bases lay outside the gene matches. The CDR3 extends over 15 amino acids. The CDR3 DNA is TGCAGTGCTAGAGCGGACAGGGTAGTTTCAGATACGCAGTATTTT. Amino acid sequence: CSARADRVVSDTQYF.

This clonotype showed up just a few times. The genes are TRBV15 and TRBJ2-1; D not certain. The CDR3 is made up of 14 amino acids. Trimming removed 0 bases at V and 6 bases at J, with 9 bases between. Looked up from germline, CDR1 is LNHNV and CDR2 is YYDKDF (reference sequence). In DNA form, the CDR3 reads TGTGCCACCAGCAGAGATTTATTGGGCAATGAGCAGTTCTTC. Protein sequence: CATSRDLLGNEQFF.

There are many counts of this clonotype. This rearrangement joins TRBV7-6 to TRBJ1-5; TRBD1 agrees at 7 bases. Germline V gene lookup returns CDR1 SGHVS and CDR2 FNYEAQ. V lost 1 base to trimming and J lost 4 bases; unmatched junction nucleotides: 4. This CDR3 region has 15 residues. The CDR3 region has the DNA TGTGCCAGCAGCTTAGAAGGGGGCCGGAATCAGCCCCAGCATTTT. This encodes CASSLEGGRNQPQHF.

The rearrangement links TRBV15 to TRBJ2-5; TRBD1 agrees at 8 bases. The CDR3 length is 16 residues. The V gene's germline CDR1 is LNHNV and CDR2 YYDKDF (reference sequence). V lost 0 bases and J lost 5; bases outside the gene matches: 8. The CDR3 protein is CATSRDRTGYSETQYF. In DNA, the CDR3 is TGTGCCACCAGCAGAGATCGGACAGGGTATTCGGAGACCCAGTACTTC.

This rearrangement joins TRBV28 to TRBJ1-6; D unresolved. The V gene lost 6 bases and the J gene lost 14 bases, with 23 bases spanning the gap. Germline CDR1 is MDHEN and CDR2 is SYDVKM. This CDR3 region has 15 residues. The CDR3 reads CASSFIPGLGSTLHF. CDR3 nucleotide sequence: TGTGCCAGCAGCTTCATTCCCGGTTTGGGGTCGACCCTCCACTTT. Full variable domain (outside the CDR3, taken from reference TRBV28 and TRBJ1-6): DVKVTQSSRYLVKRTGEKVFLECVQDMDHENMFWYRQDPGLGLRLIYFSYDVKMKEKGDIPEGYSVSREKKERFSLILESASTNQTSMYLCASSFIPGLGSTLHFGNGTRLTVT.

The gene calls are TRBV7-9 and TRBJ2-7, with 11 bases lining up with TRBD1. Germline CDR1 is SEHNR and CDR2 is FQNEAQ (reference sequence). V lost 4 bases, J lost 7 bases, and 6 bases stayed unmatched. The CDR3 runs 14 residues. The CDR3: CASSSAGQGGEQYF. CDR3 sequence (DNA): TGTGCCAGCAGCTCAGCGGGACAGGGGGGTGAGCAGTACTTC.